This record covers a single T cell receptor (beta chain). The antigen it recognizes is unknown. Relative to the germline gene, one junction end is altered; a read error may explain this. TCR beta VDJ combination and CDR3 sequence profiling used genomic DNA as the template. TCR repertoire sequencing was run on an Illumina HiSeq 2000. The study's own analysis went as follows. Repertoire assessment relied on Simpson's diversity index, CDR3 size and DJ length profiles, and TRBV/TRBJ rearrangement plots. Whichever DNA sequence was most abundant in the deep sequencing data was defined as the immunodominant clone. CDR3 amino acid sequences were checked for sharing across subjects and were also compared against the VDJdb database and published repertoires. TCRdb reprocessed the public reads (quality trimming at Q25 with fastp, clone calling with MiXCR) and kept in-frame beta chains. Each record represents a unique CDR3 protein, reported with the most common genes and DNA among its rows. The V and J calls follow TCRdb's processing rather than the paper's. In this sample the table shows around 250,000 distinct CDR3 sequences, approximately 80% of which occur a single time. The ten largest make up about two fifths of the sample.

This sample stems from a study of CD8+CD57+ T cells in acquired aplastic anemia listed by TCRdb under 2018. For the wider study: On average, sorted CD4+ and CD8+ cells yielded about 3 ug of extracted DNA, with a range of about 0.19 to 30 ug. CD8+CD57+ expansion was defined as a frequency above the mean frequency observed in healthy subjects. The research as a whole found: Patients and healthy controls showed no significant difference in CD8+ Simpson's diversity (P=0.060). Although 25 to 30 CD8+ CDR3 sequences were shared by patients and controls, these sequences appeared highly expressed in patients and within the immunodominant clones of patients.

From the cysteine up to the phenylalanine, the CDR3 has a length of 13 residues. Left in the record is the CDR3 DNA by itself, 39 bases read in frame from the first base. CDR1 and CDR2, per the germline V gene, are SGDLS and YYNGEE. Flow cytometry had shown CD8+CD57+ cell expansion in the patients selected for sequencing. Severe acquired aplastic anemia was diagnosed in all patients according to International Study of Aplastic Anemia and Agranulocytosis and Camitta criteria. Patients had received no therapy at the time of blood sampling. TCR repertoires of sorted CD4+ and CD8+ blood T cells from severe aplastic anemia patients and healthy subjects were deep-sequenced in the study. Patients were enrolled under clinicaltrials.gov protocols 00001620, 01623167, 00001397, 00071045, 00081523 and 00961064 in the USA. Ficoll-Paque density gradient centrifugation was used to isolate peripheral blood mononuclear cells. CD4+ and CD8+ T cells were sorted by FACS or magnetic beads before DNA extraction.

Input material: sorted CD4+, CD8+, or CD8+CD57+ T cells (not recorded which) from PBMCs. The chain employs TRBV9 and TRBJ2-3, with the D gene possibly TRBD1 or TRBD2, each one fitting 5 bases. The clonotype originates from a human donor with aplastic anemia. The sequenced DNA is TGTGCCAGCGGGGACGCTGGCACAATTCAGTACTTTTTT. Its amino acids are CASGDAGTIQYFF. The variable domain in full, with residues beyond the CDR3 obtained from the reference TRBV9 and TRBJ2-3 genes, is DSGVTQTPKHLITATGQRVTLRCSPRSGDLSVYWYQQSLDQGLQFLIQYYNGEERAKGNILERFSAQQFPDLHSELNLSSLELGDSALYFCASGDAGTIQYFFGPGTRLTVL.